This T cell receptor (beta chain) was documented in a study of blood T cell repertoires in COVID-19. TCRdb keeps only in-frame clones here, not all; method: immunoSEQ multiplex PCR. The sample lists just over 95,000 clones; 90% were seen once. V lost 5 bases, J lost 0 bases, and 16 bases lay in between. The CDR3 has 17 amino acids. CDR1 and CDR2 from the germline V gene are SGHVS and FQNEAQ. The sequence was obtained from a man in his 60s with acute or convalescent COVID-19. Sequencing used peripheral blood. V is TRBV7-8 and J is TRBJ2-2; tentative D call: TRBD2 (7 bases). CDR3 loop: CASSPRGGGPNTGELFF. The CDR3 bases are TGTGCCAGCAGCCCGAGGGGCGGGGGCCCGAACACCGGGGAGCTGTTTTTT. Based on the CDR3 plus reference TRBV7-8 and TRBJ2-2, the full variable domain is GAGVSQSPRYKVAKRGQDVALRCDPISGHVSLFWYQQALGQGPEFLTYFQNEAQLDKSGLPSDRFFAERPEGSVSTLKIQRTQQEDSAVYLCASSPRGGGPNTGELFFGEGSRLTVL.